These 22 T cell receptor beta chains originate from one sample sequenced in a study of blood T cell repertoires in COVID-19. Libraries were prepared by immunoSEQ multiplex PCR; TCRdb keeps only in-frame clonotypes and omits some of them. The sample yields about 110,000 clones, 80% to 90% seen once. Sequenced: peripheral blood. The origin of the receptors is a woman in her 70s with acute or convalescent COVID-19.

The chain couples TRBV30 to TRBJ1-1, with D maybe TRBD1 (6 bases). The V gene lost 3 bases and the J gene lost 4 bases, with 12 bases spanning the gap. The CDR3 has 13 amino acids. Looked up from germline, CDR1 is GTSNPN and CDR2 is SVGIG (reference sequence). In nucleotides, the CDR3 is TGTGCCTGGAGCCCGGGACACTCCACTGAAGCTTTCTTT. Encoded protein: CAWSPGHSTEAFF.

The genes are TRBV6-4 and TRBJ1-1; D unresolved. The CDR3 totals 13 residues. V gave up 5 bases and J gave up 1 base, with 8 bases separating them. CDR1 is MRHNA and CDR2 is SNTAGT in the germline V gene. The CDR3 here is CASSLEENTEAFF. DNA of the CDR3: TGTGCCAGCAGTTTGGAGGAGAACACTGAAGCTTTCTTT.

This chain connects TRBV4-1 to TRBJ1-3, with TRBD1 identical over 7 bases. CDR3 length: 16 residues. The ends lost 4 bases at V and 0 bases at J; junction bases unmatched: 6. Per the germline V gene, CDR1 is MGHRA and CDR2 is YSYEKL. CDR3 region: CASSPLGQSSGNTIYF. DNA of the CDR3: TGCGCCAGCAGCCCTTTGGGACAGTCCTCTGGAAACACCATATATTTT.

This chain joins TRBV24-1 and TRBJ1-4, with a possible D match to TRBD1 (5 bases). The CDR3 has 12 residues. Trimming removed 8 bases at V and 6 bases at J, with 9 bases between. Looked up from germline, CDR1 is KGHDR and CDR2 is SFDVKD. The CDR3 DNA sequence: TGTGCCACCATCTCGACAGATGAAAAACTGTTTTTT. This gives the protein CATISTDEKLFF.

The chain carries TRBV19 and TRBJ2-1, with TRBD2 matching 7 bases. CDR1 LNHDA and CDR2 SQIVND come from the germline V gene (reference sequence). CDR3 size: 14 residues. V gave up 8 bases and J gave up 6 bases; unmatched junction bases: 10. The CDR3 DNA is TGTGCCAGTGCGGCGGGAGTCGGCGCCAATGAGCAGTTCTTC. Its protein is CASAAGVGANEQFF.

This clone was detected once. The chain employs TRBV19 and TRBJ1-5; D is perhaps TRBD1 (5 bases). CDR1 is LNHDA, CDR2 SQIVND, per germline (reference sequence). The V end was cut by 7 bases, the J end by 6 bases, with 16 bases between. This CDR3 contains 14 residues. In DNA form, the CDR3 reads TGTGCCAGTACCCCTTCCGGGGGTTTTCAGCCCCAGCATTTT. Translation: CASTPSGGFQPQHF. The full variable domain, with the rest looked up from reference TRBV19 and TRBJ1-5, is DGGITQSPKYLFRKEGQNVTLSCEQNLNHDAMYWYRQDPGQGLRLIYYSQIVNDFQKGDIAEGYSVSREKKESFPLTVTSAQKNPTAFYLCASTPSGGFQPQHFGDGTRLSIL.

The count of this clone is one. The chain's CDR3 is CSAVTSGGTDTQYF. The CDR3 DNA follows: TGCAGCGCCGTCACTAGCGGAGGCACAGATACGCAGTATTTT. This sequence joins TRBV29-1 and TRBJ2-3; 8 bases fit TRBD2. After removal of 7 bases from V and 1 base from J, the junction contained 7 bases not matched to a gene. The CDR3 sequence is 14 residues long. CDR1 is SQVTM and CDR2 is ANQGSEA in the germline V gene.

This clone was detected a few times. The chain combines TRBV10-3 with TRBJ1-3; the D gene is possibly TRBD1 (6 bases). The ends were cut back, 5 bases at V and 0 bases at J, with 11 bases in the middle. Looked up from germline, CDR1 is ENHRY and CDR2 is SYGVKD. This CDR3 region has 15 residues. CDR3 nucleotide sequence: TGTGCCATCAGTCCGGGACATAACTCTGGAAACACCATATATTTT. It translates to CAISPGHNSGNTIYF.

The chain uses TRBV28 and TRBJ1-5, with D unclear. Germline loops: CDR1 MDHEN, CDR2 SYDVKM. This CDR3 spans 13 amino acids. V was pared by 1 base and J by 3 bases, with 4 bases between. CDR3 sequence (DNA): TGTGCCAGCAGTTTATTTCTCAATCAGCCCCAGCATTTT. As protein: CASSLFLNQPQHF.

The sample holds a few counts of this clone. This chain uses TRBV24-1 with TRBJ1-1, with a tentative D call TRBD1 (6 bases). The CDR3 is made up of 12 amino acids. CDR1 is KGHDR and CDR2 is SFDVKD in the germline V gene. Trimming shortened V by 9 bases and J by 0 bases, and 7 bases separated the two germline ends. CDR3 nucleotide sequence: TGTGCCACCGGACAGCTGAACACTGAAGCTTTCTTT. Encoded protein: CATGQLNTEAFF.

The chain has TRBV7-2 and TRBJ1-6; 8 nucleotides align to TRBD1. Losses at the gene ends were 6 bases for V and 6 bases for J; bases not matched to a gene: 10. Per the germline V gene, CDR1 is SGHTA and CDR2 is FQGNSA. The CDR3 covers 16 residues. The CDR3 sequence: CASRPLGQAGNSPLHF. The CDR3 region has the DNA TGTGCCAGCAGACCCCTGGGACAGGCTGGTAATTCACCCCTCCACTTT.

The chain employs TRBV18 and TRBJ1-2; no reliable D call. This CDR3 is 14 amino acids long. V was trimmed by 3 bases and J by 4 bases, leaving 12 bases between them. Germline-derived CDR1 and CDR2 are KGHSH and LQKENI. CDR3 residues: CASSPGSTAYGYTF. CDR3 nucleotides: TGTGCCAGCTCACCGGGCAGTACAGCCTATGGCTACACCTTC.

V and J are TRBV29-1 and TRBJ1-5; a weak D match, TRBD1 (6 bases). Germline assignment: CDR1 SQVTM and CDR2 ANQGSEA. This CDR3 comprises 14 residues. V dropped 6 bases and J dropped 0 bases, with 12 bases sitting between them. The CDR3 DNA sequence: TGCAGCGTCTTGGACAGAGATAGCAATCAGCCCCAGCATTTT. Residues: CSVLDRDSNQPQHF.

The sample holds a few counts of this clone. Here the CDR3 reads CASKLSGGGYGELFF. Here the CDR3 DNA reads TGTGCCAGCAAACTTTCCGGCGGGGGGTACGGGGAGCTGTTTTTT. The J gene is TRBJ2-2, the V gene TRBV27, with 8 bases identical to TRBD2. Germline loops: CDR1 MNHEY, CDR2 SMNVEV (reference sequence). The CDR3 contains 15 residues. J lost 7 bases, V lost 7 bases, and 11 bases had no gene match.

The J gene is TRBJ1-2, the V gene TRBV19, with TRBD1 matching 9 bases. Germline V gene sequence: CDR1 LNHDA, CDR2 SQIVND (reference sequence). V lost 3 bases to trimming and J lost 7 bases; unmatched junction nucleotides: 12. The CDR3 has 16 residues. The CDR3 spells CASSILPGQGVGGYTF. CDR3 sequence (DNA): TGTGCCAGTAGTATCCTACCGGGACAGGGTGTCGGTGGCTACACCTTC.

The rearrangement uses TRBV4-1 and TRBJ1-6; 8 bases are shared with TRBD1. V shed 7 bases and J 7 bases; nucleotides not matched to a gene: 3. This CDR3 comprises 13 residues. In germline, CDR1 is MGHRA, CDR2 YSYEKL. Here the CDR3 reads CASTGQVNSPLHF. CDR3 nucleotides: TGCGCCAGCACGGGACAGGTCAATTCACCCCTCCACTTT.

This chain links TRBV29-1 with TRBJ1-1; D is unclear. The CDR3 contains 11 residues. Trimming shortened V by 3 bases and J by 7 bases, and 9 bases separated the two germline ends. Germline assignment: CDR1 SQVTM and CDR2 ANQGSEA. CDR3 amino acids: CSVEEGVEAFF. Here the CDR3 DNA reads TGCAGCGTTGAGGAGGGTGTTGAAGCTTTCTTT.

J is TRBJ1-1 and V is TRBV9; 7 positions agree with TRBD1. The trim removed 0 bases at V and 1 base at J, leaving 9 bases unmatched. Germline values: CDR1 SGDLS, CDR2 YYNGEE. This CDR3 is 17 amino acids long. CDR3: CASSVGDRVTRNTEAFF. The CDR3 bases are TGTGCCAGCAGCGTAGGGGACAGAGTTACCCGGAACACTGAAGCTTTCTTT.

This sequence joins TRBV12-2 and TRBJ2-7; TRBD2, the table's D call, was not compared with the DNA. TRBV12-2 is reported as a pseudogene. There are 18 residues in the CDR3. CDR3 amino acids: CASRLEMEREPTSYEQYF. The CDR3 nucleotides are TGTGCAAGTCGCTTAGAAATGGAGCGGGAGCCTACCTCCTACGAGCAGTACTTC.

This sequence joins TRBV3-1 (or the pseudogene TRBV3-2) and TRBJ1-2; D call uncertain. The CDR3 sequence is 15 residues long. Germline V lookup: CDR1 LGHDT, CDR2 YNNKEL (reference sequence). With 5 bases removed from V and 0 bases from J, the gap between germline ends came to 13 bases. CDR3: CASSESFTANYGYTF. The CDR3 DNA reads TGTGCCAGCAGCGAGAGCTTCACAGCTAACTATGGCTACACCTTC.

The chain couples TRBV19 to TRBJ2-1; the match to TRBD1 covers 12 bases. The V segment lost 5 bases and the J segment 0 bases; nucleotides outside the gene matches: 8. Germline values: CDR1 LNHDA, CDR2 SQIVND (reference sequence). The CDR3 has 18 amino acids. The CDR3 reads CASSPPGQGAGSYNEQFF. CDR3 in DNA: TGTGCCAGTAGTCCCCCGGGACAGGGGGCGGGCTCCTACAATGAGCAGTTCTTC. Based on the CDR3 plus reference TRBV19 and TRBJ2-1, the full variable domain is DGGITQSPKYLFRKEGQNVTLSCEQNLNHDAMYWYRQDPGQGLRLIYYSQIVNDFQKGDIAEGYSVSREKKESFPLTVTSAQKNPTAFYLCASSPPGQGAGSYNEQFFGPGTRLTVL.

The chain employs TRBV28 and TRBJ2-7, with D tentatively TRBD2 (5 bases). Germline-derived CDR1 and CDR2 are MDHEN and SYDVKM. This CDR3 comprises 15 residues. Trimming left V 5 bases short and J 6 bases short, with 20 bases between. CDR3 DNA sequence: TGTGCCAGCAGTCCCCCAAGGACTCGCGCCGGCGAGCAGTACTTC. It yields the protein CASSPPRTRAGEQYF. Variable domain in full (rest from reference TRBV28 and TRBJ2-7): DVKVTQSSRYLVKRTGEKVFLECVQDMDHENMFWYRQDPGLGLRLIYFSYDVKMKEKGDIPEGYSVSREKKERFSLILESASTNQTSMYLCASSPPRTRAGEQYFGPGTRLTVT.